This TCR beta chain was sequenced for a study of blood T cell repertoires in COVID-19. For the study at large: The United States, Italy and Spain were the sources of the acute and convalescent COVID-19 samples.

Methods used by the authors: Reference gene primer amplification yielded estimated nucleated cell counts. The table came from immunoSEQ multiplex PCR; TCRdb's copy has only in-frame clones and leaves some out. The V and J calls and clone size are taken from that table; D and trimming were inferred from the DNA. The sample shows some 9,800 clones, roughly nine tenths of them seen only once. The CDR3 is 14 residues long. Losses at the gene ends were 1 base for V and 5 bases for J; bases not matched to a gene: 3. CDR1 SGHNT and CDR2 YYREEE come from the germline V gene (reference sequence). The sequenced material came from peripheral blood. The chain links TRBV5-4 to TRBJ2-5; 9 bases match TRBD2. This clonotype was sampled from a man aged 55-75 years with acute or convalescent COVID-19. The DNA of the CDR3 is TGTGCCAGCAGCTTGATGGCGGGAGGGGAGACCCAGTACTTC. Translating it yields CASSLMAGGETQYF.